This T cell receptor (beta chain) was captured in a study of graft-versus-host responses after intestinal transplantation (dated by TCRdb to the early 2020s). Study-level background: Multivisceral, liver-intestinal, or isolated intestinal transplants were received by the recipients. All recipients received anti-thymocyte globulin induction followed by maintenance tacrolimus and steroids for approximately 3 years. Bulk TCR-beta CDR3 sequencing was used to track graft-versus-host and host-versus-graft alloreactive T cell clones in the graft, circulation and bone marrow after intestinal transplantation. To identify alloreactive clones, pre-transplant mixed lymphocyte reaction products were sequenced and then compared with unstimulated pre-transplant donor and recipient T cells. The cohort enrolled 24 intestinal transplant recipients, one of whom was a retransplant, and a few patients without pretransplant specimens were excluded. A peak of at least 4% donor T cells among recipient peripheral blood mononuclear cells was the definition used for donor T cell macrochimerism. Rather than being sequenced by the commercial service, samples from a few later patients were sequenced in-house on an Illumina MiSeq and processed with MiXCR. What the work shows at the level of the full study, not this receptor alone: The relatively low number and heterogeneity of intestinal transplant patients limited the conclusions. Early after transplant, peak levels of circulating GvH clones were associated with declines in HvG clones. Patients with donor T cell macrochimerism had high GvH to HvG T cell clonal ratios in their allografts. GvH clones were found in recipient bone marrow, and some of the GvH clones appeared earlier in ileal mucosa or blood, which is consistent with an intestinal mucosal origin.

Worth noting for this clone: Its antigen has not been determined. No qualities accompany the bases; no much larger clone lies one base away.

The time point label for this specimen denotes: cells obtained before transplantation from donor or recipient. CD3+CD4+ and CD3+CD8+ populations were FACS-sorted from unstimulated pre-transplant donor and recipient cells taken from spleen or lymph nodes. Based on the germline V gene, the CDR1 and CDR2 sequences are MGHRA and YSYEKL. Including cysteine and phenylalanine, the CDR3 has 16 amino acids. The only DNA kept is the CDR3, 48 bases in frame from the first base. Trimming leaves V shorter by 3 bases and J shorter by 4 bases, with the junction holding 7 bases beyond the gene matches. The method behind the library was the immunoSEQ multiplex PCR assay. For most patients, genomic DNA was isolated using the Qiagen DNeasy Blood and Tissue Kit and was shipped frozen to Adaptive Biotechnologies for TCR sequencing. Adaptive Biotechnologies carried out high-throughput TCR-beta CDR3 sequencing of genomic DNA for most patients. As for the authors' bioinformatics: TCR sequencing data for around 19 patients were retrieved from Adaptive's ImmunoSEQ software; three other patients were processed with MiXCR and VDJtools. To correct CD4 versus CD8 sorting errors, sequences present in both subsets at a frequency ratio below 5:1 were removed. CDR3 nucleotide sequences shared by donor and recipient were removed because the origin of these sequences could not be assigned. To count as alloreactive, a clone needed at least 2-fold expansion over unstimulated cells and a minimum CFSE-low frequency of 0.002% (template counts) or 0.001% (read counts). Clones detected in sequenced pre-transplant spleen, lymph node, or MLR CFSE-low populations of the donor or recipient were defined as mappable. Cumulative frequency of alloreactive clones was calculated as a percentage of all sequences weighted by copy number. TCRdb obtained this table from immuneACCESS and retained in-frame rearrangements with V and J assigned. These tables miss some clones; where compared with another copy, unresolved V genes account for less than half of the shortfall, and the remainder is unexplained. V, J and clone size reflect that table, while D and trimming were determined from the DNA. For this sample there are tens of thousands of clones; about 95% appear just once. The leading ten clones occupy 0.23% of the sample.

The specimen comprised unstimulated CD8+ T cells sorted from spleen or lymph node cells, sampled before transplant. The receptor's source is a human donor who was the organ donor for an intestinal transplant. Here the chain combines TRBV4-1 and TRBJ2-1; TRBD1 matches 9 bases in the middle. CDR3 loop: CASSQGGQGSYNEQFF. The DNA reads TGCGCCAGCAGCCAGGGAGGACAGGGGTCATACAATGAGCAGTTCTTC.